The 27 T cell receptor beta chains reported below all come from one sample, sequenced in a study of PD-1 blockade in classical Hodgkin lymphoma. Time point noted: cycle 4 day 1 (C4D1), after less than 7 weeks of nivolumab. Every patient experienced relapse after autologous stem cell transplantation, and brentuximab vedotin exposure varied. Purification of CD4+ T cells from thawed PBMCs was performed via magnetic negative selection. This table comes from immunoSEQ multiplex PCR, and its TCRdb copy is limited to in-frame clones, with some not included. The sample shows 20,000 to 25,000 clones, 80% of them seen only once. The sample here was CD4+ T cells from blood, taken before the fourth cycle of nivolumab. The origin of the receptors is a human donor with classical Hodgkin lymphoma.

J is TRBJ2-2 and V is TRBV10-3; TRBD2 matches at 11 bases. The V segment lost 4 bases and the J segment 6 bases; nucleotides outside the gene matches: 7. CDR3 size: 16 residues. Germline CDR1 is ENHRY and CDR2 is SYGVKD. As DNA, the CDR3 is TGTGCCATCAGTGCTAGCGGGGGGCCGGAGGCCGGGGAGCTGTTTTTT. Translating gives CAISASGGPEAGELFF.

The chain is built from TRBV7-2 and TRBJ2-3; the match to TRBD2 covers 12 bases. After removal of 4 bases from V and 0 bases from J, the junction contained 2 bases not matched to a gene. CDR3 length: 16 residues. The germline V gene encodes CDR1 SGHTA and CDR2 FQGNSA. CDR3 DNA sequence: TGTGCCAGCAGCTCCGGACTAGCGGGGAGCACAGATACGCAGTATTTT. Amino acid sequence: CASSSGLAGSTDTQYF. Filled out from reference TRBV7-2 and TRBJ2-3, the complete variable domain reads GAGVSQSPSNKVTEKGKDVELRCDPISGHTALYWYRQSLGQGLEFLIYFQGNSAPDKSGLPSDRFSAERTGGSVSTLTIQRTQQEDSAVYLCASSSGLAGSTDTQYFGPGTRLTVL.

The V call is TRBV11-3, the J call TRBJ1-1; D possibly corresponds to TRBD1 (5 bases). V gave up 5 bases and J gave up 1 base, with 14 bases separating them. CDR3 length equals 15 residues. CDR1 SGHNT and CDR2 YENEEA come from the germline V gene. As DNA, the CDR3 is TGTGCCAGCAGCATCTCCGGACAAGGGAACACTGAAGCTTTCTTT. It translates to CASSISGQGNTEAFF.

The chain couples TRBV6-1 to TRBJ1-3; D is unresolved. The CDR3 runs to 16 residues. Trimming left V 0 bases short and J 0 bases short, with 9 bases between. Germline assignment: CDR1 MNHNS and CDR2 SASEGT. The CDR3 DNA is TGTGCCAGCAGTGAAGCGTGGCGGAACTCTGGAAACACCATATATTTT. Amino acids: CASSEAWRNSGNTIYF.

The chain carries TRBV5-5 and TRBJ2-7, with D possibly matching TRBD2 (6 bases). Germline V gives CDR1 SGHKS, CDR2 YYEKEE (reference sequence). The CDR3 consists of 17 residues. Trimming left V 0 bases short and J 0 bases short, with 16 bases between. The CDR3 is CASSLAVGRQYSYEQYF. The CDR3 DNA is TGTGCCAGCAGCTTGGCCGTAGGGAGGCAGTACTCCTACGAGCAGTACTTC.

The chain couples TRBV10-3 to TRBJ2-6; TRBD1 matches 7 bases. With V trimmed by 3 bases and J by 0 bases, 8 bases remained unmatched. The CDR3 is 18 residues long. Looked up from germline, CDR1 is ENHRY and CDR2 is SYGVKD. CDR3: CAISDGDRVISGANVLTF. The CDR3, as DNA: TGTGCCATCAGTGACGGGGACAGAGTTATCTCTGGGGCCAACGTCCTGACTTTC.

The chain has TRBV19 and TRBJ1-6; possibly TRBD1 for D (6 bases). This CDR3 is 17 amino acids long. Germline lookup yields CDR1 LNHDA and CDR2 SQIVND (reference sequence). With 3 bases removed from V and 8 bases from J, the gap between germline ends came to 20 bases. The CDR3 region has the DNA TGTGCCAGTAGTATTGATGGGGGACATAGCGGGGATTCACCCCTCCACTTT. This gives the protein CASSIDGGHSGDSPLHF.

V usage is TRBV27 and J usage is TRBJ1-5, with 7 positions matching TRBD1. The CDR3 extends over 13 amino acids. Germline V lookup: CDR1 MNHEY, CDR2 SMNVEV (reference sequence). With V trimmed by 2 bases and J by 7 bases, 2 bases remained unmatched. The CDR3, as DNA: TGTGCCAGCAGTTTACAGGGGGGGCAGCCCCAGCATTTT. Its protein is CASSLQGGQPQHF.

The chain joins TRBV7-2 to TRBJ2-4, with D unresolved. V lost 4 bases and J 0 bases, leaving 7 bases between the germline ends. Germline-derived CDR1 and CDR2 are SGHTA and FQGNSA. There are 14 residues in the CDR3. CDR3 coding DNA: TGTGCCAGCAGCTCGATTGGAGCCAAAAACATTCAGTACTTC. Translation: CASSSIGAKNIQYF.

The rearrangement links TRBV7-8 to TRBJ1-1, with a weak D call TRBD1 (5 bases). V was trimmed by 5 bases and J by 4 bases, leaving 17 bases between them. The CDR3 extends over 15 amino acids. CDR1 and CDR2 (germline): SGHVS, FQNEAQ. CDR3 region: CASSPAGRVPTEAFF. The CDR3, as DNA: TGTGCCAGCAGCCCAGCGGGCAGGGTCCCCACTGAAGCTTTCTTT.

The chain has TRBV2 and TRBJ2-5; D perhaps matches TRBD2 (6 bases). Germline lookup yields CDR1 SNHLY and CDR2 FYNNEI. V was clipped by 0 bases and J by 6 bases, with 14 bases between them. This CDR3 is built from 15 residues. CDR3 protein: CASSEAVAGGKTQYF. CDR3 DNA: TGTGCCAGCAGTGAAGCGGTGGCCGGGGGAAAGACCCAGTACTTC. The whole variable domain, remainder taken from reference TRBV2 and TRBJ2-5, is EPEVTQTPSHQVTQMGQEVILRCVPISNHLYFYWYRQILGQKVEFLVSFYNNEISEKSEIFDDQFSVERPDGSNFTLKIRSTKLEDSAMYFCASSEAVAGGKTQYFGPGTRLLVL.

The chain links TRBV2 to TRBJ2-2; D not resolved. With 7 bases removed from V and 0 bases from J, the gap between germline ends came to 15 bases. The germline V gene has CDR1 SNHLY and CDR2 FYNNEI. The CDR3 has 16 amino acids. CDR3 loop: CASTSRAVPNTGELFF. CDR3 DNA sequence: TGTGCCAGCACCTCCCGGGCGGTGCCGAACACCGGGGAGCTGTTTTTT.

This chain joins TRBV10-3 and TRBJ2-2; 8 bases agree with TRBD2. The CDR3 loop spans 16 amino acids. V dropped 10 bases and J dropped 8; count of bases not matched to a gene: 18. CDR1 and CDR2 from the germline V gene are ENHRY and SYGVKD. The CDR3 nucleotides read TGTGCCACCCTGAGCGGGAAGCGGGGGTGGCGAGGGGAGCTGTTTTTT. Translated, it gives CATLSGKRGWRGELFF.

The rearrangement joins TRBV10-3 to TRBJ1-5; D possibly corresponds to TRBD1 (6 bases). This CDR3 comprises 14 residues. Germline CDR1 is ENHRY and CDR2 is SYGVKD. V lost 6 bases to trimming and J lost 6 bases, with 15 bases between them. The CDR3 sequence is CAISTRTEGQPQHF. CDR3 in DNA: TGTGCCATCAGCACCCGGACAGAGGGTCAGCCCCAGCATTTT.

This clone has a single count. The chain has TRBV6-5 and TRBJ1-3; D unclear. V dropped 4 bases and J dropped 0 bases, with 13 bases sitting between them. Germline loops: CDR1 MNHEY, CDR2 SVGAGI. The CDR3 runs 16 residues. CDR3 region: CASSSWTATSGNTIYF. For the CDR3, the DNA is TGTGCCAGCAGTTCCTGGACCGCCACCTCTGGAAACACCATATATTTT.

The rearrangement links TRBV4-2 to TRBJ2-1; TRBD2 agrees at 9 bases. The CDR3 spans 14 residues. CDR1 is LGHNA and CDR2 is YNFKEQ in the germline V gene. Losses at the gene ends were 3 bases for V and 8 bases for J; bases not matched to a gene: 5. In nucleotides, the CDR3 is TGTGCCAGCAGCCAGAGCGGGGGGTCGGATGAGCAGTTCTTC. Translated: CASSQSGGSDEQFF.

The chain combines TRBV7-3 with TRBJ1-6; no reliable D call. The CDR3 loop spans 13 amino acids. CDR1 is SGHTA, CDR2 FQGTGA, per germline. Trimming shortened V by 3 bases and J by 6 bases, and 6 bases separated the two germline ends. This CDR3 reads CASSFDTNSPLHF. The CDR3 nucleotides read TGTGCCAGCAGCTTTGACACTAATTCACCCCTCCACTTT.

This clone was picked up a small number of times. The chain employs TRBV5-1 and TRBJ2-1; 10 nucleotides align to TRBD2. There are 16 residues in the CDR3. CDR1 is SGHRS, CDR2 YFSETQ, per germline. The junction had 6 bases not matched to a gene; V was cut back by 6 bases and J by 0 bases. The CDR3 here is CASTPASGGSYNEQFF. The CDR3 DNA follows: TGCGCCAGCACCCCGGCTAGCGGGGGCTCCTACAATGAGCAGTTCTTC.

V gene TRBV7-2 combines with J gene TRBJ2-2; 8 bases agree with TRBD1. CDR3 length equals 16 residues. The junction had 5 bases not matched to a gene; V was cut back by 1 base and J by 4 bases. Germline CDR1 is SGHTA and CDR2 is FQGNSA. DNA for the CDR3: TGTGCCAGCAGCTTAGAGCAGGGGGCCATCACCGGGGAGCTGTTTTTT. Translating gives CASSLEQGAITGELFF. Looking up the rest from reference TRBV7-2 and TRBJ2-2 gives the full variable domain: GAGVSQSPSNKVTEKGKDVELRCDPISGHTALYWYRQSLGQGLEFLIYFQGNSAPDKSGLPSDRFSAERTGGSVSTLTIQRTQQEDSAVYLCASSLEQGAITGELFFGEGSRLTVL.

This chain joins TRBV11-2 and TRBJ1-1, with D maybe TRBD1 (6 bases). In germline, CDR1 is SGHAT, CDR2 FQNNGV. This CDR3 is 14 amino acids long. With 8 bases removed from V and 6 bases from J, the gap between germline ends came to 19 bases. The CDR3 sequence: CASDPLGGLAEAFF. The CDR3, as DNA: TGTGCCAGCGATCCCCTGGGGGGGCTGGCTGAAGCTTTCTTT. The variable domain in full, completed from reference TRBV11-2 and TRBJ1-1, reads EAGVAQSPRYKIIEKRQSVAFWCNPISGHATLYWYQQILGQGPKLLIQFQNNGVVDDSQLPKDRFSAERLKGVDSTLKIQPAKLEDSAVYLCASDPLGGLAEAFFGQGTRLTVV.

The J gene is TRBJ2-3, the V gene TRBV2; D not resolved. There are 11 residues in the CDR3. The V gene lost 6 bases and the J gene lost 0 bases, with 1 base spanning the gap. Germline V lookup: CDR1 SNHLY, CDR2 FYNNEI. The CDR3 sequence: CASSSTDTQYF. CDR3 nucleotide sequence: TGTGCCAGCAGCAGCACAGATACGCAGTATTTT.

The chain links TRBV7-6 to TRBJ2-1; the D is unclear. The CDR3 sequence is 15 residues long. V was shortened by 1 base and J by 0 bases, with 7 bases between the two germline ends. Germline CDR1 and CDR2: SGHVS and FNYEAQ. CDR3: CASSLDPGSYNEQFF. In DNA form, the CDR3 reads TGTGCCAGCAGCTTAGATCCGGGCTCCTACAATGAGCAGTTCTTC.

In DNA, the CDR3 is TGTGCCAGCCGAGGGCTCCTGAACACTGAAGCTTTCTTT. This gives the protein CASRGLLNTEAFF. The V call is TRBV7-8, the J call TRBJ1-1; D call uncertain. CDR3 length: 13 residues. CDR1 and CDR2 (germline): SGHVS, FQNEAQ. Trimming cost V 8 bases and J 0 bases, with 10 bases left between them. Together with reference TRBV7-8 and TRBJ1-1, the CDR3 gives the full variable domain: GAGVSQSPRYKVAKRGQDVALRCDPISGHVSLFWYQQALGQGPEFLTYFQNEAQLDKSGLPSDRFFAERPEGSVSTLKIQRTQQEDSAVYLCASRGLLNTEAFFGQGTRLTVV.

The V and J genes are TRBV9 and TRBJ2-7; D uncertain. The CDR3 is 13 residues long. The V end was cut by 3 bases, the J end by 0 bases, with 7 bases between. Per germline, CDR1 SGDLS and CDR2 YYNGEE. The CDR3 here is CASSARHSYEQYF. CDR3 nucleotide sequence: TGTGCCAGCAGCGCCCGCCACTCCTACGAGCAGTACTTC.

The chain couples TRBV6-5 to TRBJ1-6; no firm D call. This CDR3 comprises 15 residues. V was trimmed by 2 bases and J by 7 bases, leaving 12 bases between them. Germline V gene sequence: CDR1 MNHEY, CDR2 SVGAGI. In DNA, the CDR3 is TGTGCCAGCAGTTACGTAGGAAGCAGGAATTCACCCCTCCACTTT. It translates to CASSYVGSRNSPLHF.

This sequence joins TRBV7-3 and TRBJ1-1; 7 bases align to TRBD1. Trimming at V came to 4 bases and at J to 5 bases, leaving 4 bases not matched to a gene. Germline-derived CDR1 and CDR2 are SGHTA and FQGTGA. The CDR3 runs 13 residues. CDR3 bases: TGTGCCAGCAGCTCGACAGGGAGGACTGAAGCTTTCTTT. Translation: CASSSTGRTEAFF.

V usage is TRBV5-5 and J usage is TRBJ1-1; D is uncertain. Germline V gives CDR1 SGHKS, CDR2 YYEKEE (reference sequence). This CDR3 is built from 14 residues. Trimming removed 5 bases at V and 0 bases at J, with 11 bases between. The CDR3 here is CASSQQSLNTEAFF. CDR3 nucleotide sequence: TGTGCCAGCAGTCAACAGAGTTTGAACACTGAAGCTTTCTTT.